The 2 T cell receptor beta chains below were found in one sample sequenced in a study of low-dose radiotherapy and immunotherapy resistance in tumors. TRAV- and TRBV-specific primers, spanning alpha and beta chains, primed first-strand cDNA. Over approximately 19 PCR cycles, TCRs were amplified from a constant-region primer and V-primer adapter. TCRdb re-called the reads with MiXCR, one entry per CDR3 protein. The data contain thousands of distinct CDR3 sequences, approximately 57% of them singletons. These receptors came from a human donor with advanced metastatic prostate, ovarian, gallbladder or colorectal cancer (not recorded which). This table probably holds off-target reads from a library built for another chain.

Only a few counts were recorded for this clonotype. V gene TRBV5-1 combines with J gene TRBJ1-1; D is undetermined. The CDR3 is 13 residues long. The V end lost 4 bases, the J end lost 1 base, and 8 bases lay between the germline ends. CDR1 SGHRS and CDR2 YFSETQ come from the germline V gene. DNA for the CDR3: TGCGCCAGCAGCCCCTCGGGGAACACTGAAGCTTTCTTT. Translated, it gives CASSPSGNTEAFF.

This clonotype was recorded only once. V and J are TRBV7-9 and TRBJ2-1; TRBD2 agrees at 7 bases. Germline values: CDR1 SEHNR, CDR2 FQNEAQ (reference sequence). The length of the CDR3 is 16 residues. J lost 6 bases, V lost 2 bases, and 10 bases had no gene match. CDR3 DNA: TGTGCCAGCAGCTTAATGGCGGCTAGCGGAGCCAATGAGCAGTTCTTC. It is translated as CASSLMAASGANEQFF.